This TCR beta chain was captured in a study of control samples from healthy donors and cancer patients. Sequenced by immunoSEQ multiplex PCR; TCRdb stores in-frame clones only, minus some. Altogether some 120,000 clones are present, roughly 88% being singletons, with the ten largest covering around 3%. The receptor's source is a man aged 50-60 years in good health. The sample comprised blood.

This CDR3 is CASSFSYSPGQGIYEQYF. CDR3 sequence (DNA): TGTGCCAGCAGCTTTAGTTACTCGCCGGGACAGGGGATCTACGAGCAGTACTTC. The genes are TRBV7-8 and TRBJ2-7; 10 nucleotides agree with TRBD1. This CDR3 spans 18 amino acids. V was clipped by 3 bases and J by 3 bases; unmatched bases: 14. Germline CDR1 is SGHVS and CDR2 is FQNEAQ.